Below, 3 T cell receptor beta chains from the same sample are listed, as sequenced in a study of blood T cells in healthy people across ages. Sample-barcoded 5' priming and a J-beta primer mix drove a second PCR of 7 to 11 cycles. MiXCR, run by TCRdb on the 5' RACE reads, gives a single entry per CDR3 protein. The profile shows about 640,000 distinct CDR3 sequences, around 31% of them singletons. Sequencing was performed on blood. The receptors were gathered from a woman aged 80 or older in good health.

This clonotype was counted many times. The J gene is TRBJ2-5, the V gene TRBV7-3; D is perhaps TRBD2 (5 bases). CDR1 is SGHTA and CDR2 is FQGTGA in the germline V gene. This CDR3 has 14 amino acids. V was trimmed by 5 bases and J by 5 bases, leaving 15 bases between them. The DNA of the CDR3 is TGTGCCAGCAGCCGCCAGGCGGGTGCCGAGACCCAGTACTTC. Protein: CASSRQAGAETQYF. Looking up the rest from reference TRBV7-3 and TRBJ2-5 gives the full variable domain: GAGVSQTPSNKVTEKGKYVELRCDPISGHTALYWYRQSLGQGPEFLIYFQGTGAADDSGLPNDRFFAVRPEGSVSTLKIQRTERGDSAVYLCASSRQAGAETQYFGPGTRLLVL.

This clonotype was counted ten times or more. V usage is TRBV5-1 and J usage is TRBJ1-5; D is unclear. V was trimmed by 0 bases and J by 7 bases, leaving 14 bases between them. The germline CDR1 and CDR2 sequences are SGHRS and YFSETQ. CDR3 length: 15 amino acids. CDR3 residues: CASSLEVGPYQPQHF. The CDR3 bases are TGCGCCAGCAGCTTGGAGGTTGGCCCATACCAGCCCCAGCATTTT. Full variable domain (remainder filled in from reference TRBV5-1 and TRBJ1-5): KAGVTQTPRYLIKTRGQQVTLSCSPISGHRSVSWYQQTPGQGLQFLFEYFSETQRNKGNFPGRFSGRQFSNSRSEMNVSTLELGDSALYLCASSLEVGPYQPQHFGDGTRLSIL.

In its sample, this clonotype was seen many times. The CDR3 is CASSLGQAANYGYTF. CDR3 coding DNA: TGTGCCAGCTCACTGGGACAGGCAGCTAACTATGGCTACACCTTC. The chain employs TRBV18 and TRBJ1-2; 8 nucleotides line up with TRBD1. With 4 bases clipped from V and 0 bases from J, the junction kept 4 bases outside the gene matches. There are 15 residues in the CDR3. CDR1 KGHSH and CDR2 LQKENI come from the germline V gene.